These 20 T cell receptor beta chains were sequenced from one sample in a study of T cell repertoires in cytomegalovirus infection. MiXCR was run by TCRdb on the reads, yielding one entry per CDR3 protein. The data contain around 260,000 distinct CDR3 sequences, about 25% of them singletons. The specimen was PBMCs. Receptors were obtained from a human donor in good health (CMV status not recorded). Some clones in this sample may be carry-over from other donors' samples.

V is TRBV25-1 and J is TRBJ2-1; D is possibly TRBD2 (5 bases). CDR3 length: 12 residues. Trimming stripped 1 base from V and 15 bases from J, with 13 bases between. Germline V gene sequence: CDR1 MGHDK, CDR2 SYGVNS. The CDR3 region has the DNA TGTGCCAGCAGTGAATCGGGAAAGGGTCCGTTCTTC. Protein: CASSESGKGPFF.

The CDR3 loop is CASSLSRVLGELFF. The CDR3, as DNA: TGTGCCAGCAGTTTATCCAGGGTCCTCGGGGAGCTGTTTTTT. The chain has TRBV28 and TRBJ2-2; maybe TRBD1 (5 bases). V lost 1 base to trimming and J lost 7 bases, with 10 bases between them. The CDR3 has 14 amino acids. Germline V gene sequence: CDR1 MDHEN, CDR2 SYDVKM.

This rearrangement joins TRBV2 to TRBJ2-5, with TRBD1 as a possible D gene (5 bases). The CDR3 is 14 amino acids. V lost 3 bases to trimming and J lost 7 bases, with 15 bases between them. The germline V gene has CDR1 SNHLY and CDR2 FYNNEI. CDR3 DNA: TGTGCCAGCAGTGATTGGCGGCCCCAGGGGACCCAGTACTTC. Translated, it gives CASSDWRPQGTQYF.

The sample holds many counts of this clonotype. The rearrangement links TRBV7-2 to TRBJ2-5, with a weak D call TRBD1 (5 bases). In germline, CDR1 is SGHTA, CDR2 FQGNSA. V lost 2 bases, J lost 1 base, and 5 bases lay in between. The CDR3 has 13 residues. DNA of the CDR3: TGTGCCAGCAGCTTACAGGGCCAAGAGACCCAGTACTTC. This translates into CASSLQGQETQYF.

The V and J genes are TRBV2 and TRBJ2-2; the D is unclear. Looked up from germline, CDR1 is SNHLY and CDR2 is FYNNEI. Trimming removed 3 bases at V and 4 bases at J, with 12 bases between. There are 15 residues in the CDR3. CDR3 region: CASSDRGLGTGELFF. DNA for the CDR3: TGTGCCAGCAGTGATCGAGGTCTGGGCACCGGGGAGCTGTTTTTT.

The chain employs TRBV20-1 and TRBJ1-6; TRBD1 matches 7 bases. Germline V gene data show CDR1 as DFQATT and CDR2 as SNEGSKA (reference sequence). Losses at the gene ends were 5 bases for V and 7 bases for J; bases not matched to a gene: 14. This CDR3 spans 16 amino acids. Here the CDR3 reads CSAFRTGLHSNSPLHF. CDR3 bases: TGCAGTGCTTTCCGGACAGGCTTACACTCCAATTCACCCCTCCACTTT.

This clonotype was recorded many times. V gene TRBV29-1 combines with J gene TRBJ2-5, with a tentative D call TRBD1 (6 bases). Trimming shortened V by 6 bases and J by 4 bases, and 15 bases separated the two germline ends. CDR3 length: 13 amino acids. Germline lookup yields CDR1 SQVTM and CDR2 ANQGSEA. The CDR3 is CSVEQGPRETQYF. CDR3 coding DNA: TGCAGCGTGGAACAGGGACCTCGAGAGACCCAGTACTTC.

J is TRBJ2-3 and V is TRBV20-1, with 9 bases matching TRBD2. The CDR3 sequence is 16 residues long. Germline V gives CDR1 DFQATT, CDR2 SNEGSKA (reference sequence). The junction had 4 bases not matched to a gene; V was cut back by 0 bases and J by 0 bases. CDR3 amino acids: CSAREPLAGSTDTQYF. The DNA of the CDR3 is TGCAGTGCTAGAGAACCACTAGCGGGTAGCACAGATACGCAGTATTTT.

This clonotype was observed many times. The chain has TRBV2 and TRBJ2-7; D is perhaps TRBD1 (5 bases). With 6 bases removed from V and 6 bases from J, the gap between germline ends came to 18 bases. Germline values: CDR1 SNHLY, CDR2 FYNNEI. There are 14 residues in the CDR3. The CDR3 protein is CASSPTAQGFEQYF. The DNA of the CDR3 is TGTGCCAGCAGCCCAACCGCCCAGGGTTTCGAGCAGTACTTC.

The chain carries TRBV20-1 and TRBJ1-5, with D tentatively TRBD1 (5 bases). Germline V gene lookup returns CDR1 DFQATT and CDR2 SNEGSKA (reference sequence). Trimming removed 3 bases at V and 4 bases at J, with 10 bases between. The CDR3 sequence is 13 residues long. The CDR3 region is CSARGLRNQPQHF. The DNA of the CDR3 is TGCAGTGCTAGGGGGCTAAGAAATCAGCCCCAGCATTTT.

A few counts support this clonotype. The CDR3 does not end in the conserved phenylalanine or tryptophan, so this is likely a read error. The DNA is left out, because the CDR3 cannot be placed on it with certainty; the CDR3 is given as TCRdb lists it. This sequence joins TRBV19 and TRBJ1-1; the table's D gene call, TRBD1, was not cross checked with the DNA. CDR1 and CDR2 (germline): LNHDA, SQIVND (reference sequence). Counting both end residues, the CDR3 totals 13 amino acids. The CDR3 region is CASSNLGRLWQVL.

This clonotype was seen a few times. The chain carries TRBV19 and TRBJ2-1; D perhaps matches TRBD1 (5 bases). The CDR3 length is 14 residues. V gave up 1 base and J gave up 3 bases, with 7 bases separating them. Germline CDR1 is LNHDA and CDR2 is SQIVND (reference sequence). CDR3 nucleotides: TGTGCCAGTAGTATAGTCCAGGGCTACAATGAGCAGTTCTTC. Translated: CASSIVQGYNEQFF.

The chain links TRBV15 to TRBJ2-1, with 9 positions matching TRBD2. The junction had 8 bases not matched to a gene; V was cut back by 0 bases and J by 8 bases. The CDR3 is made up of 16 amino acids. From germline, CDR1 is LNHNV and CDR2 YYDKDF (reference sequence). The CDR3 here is CATSRDLASGVDEQFF. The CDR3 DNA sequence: TGTGCCACCAGCAGAGATTTGGCTAGCGGGGTAGATGAGCAGTTCTTC.

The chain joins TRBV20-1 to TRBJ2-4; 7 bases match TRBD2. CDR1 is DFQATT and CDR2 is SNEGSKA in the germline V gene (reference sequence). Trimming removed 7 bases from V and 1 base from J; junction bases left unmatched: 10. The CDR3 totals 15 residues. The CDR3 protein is CSVTIPRGAKNIQYF. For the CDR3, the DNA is TGCAGTGTTACAATTCCGCGGGGGGCCAAAAACATTCAGTACTTC.

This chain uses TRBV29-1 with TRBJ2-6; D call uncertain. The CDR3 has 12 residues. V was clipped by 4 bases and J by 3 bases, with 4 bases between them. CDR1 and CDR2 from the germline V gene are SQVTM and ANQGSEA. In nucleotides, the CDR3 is TGCAGCGTTGTCGATGGGGCCAACGTCCTGACTTTC. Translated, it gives CSVVDGANVLTF.

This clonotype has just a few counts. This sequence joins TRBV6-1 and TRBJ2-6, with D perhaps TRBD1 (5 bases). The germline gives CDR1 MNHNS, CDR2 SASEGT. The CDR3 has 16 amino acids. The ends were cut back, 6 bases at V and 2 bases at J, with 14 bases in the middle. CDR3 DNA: TGTGCCAGCAGGAAATCAGGGTCTCCTGGGGCCAACGTCCTGACTTTC. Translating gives CASRKSGSPGANVLTF.

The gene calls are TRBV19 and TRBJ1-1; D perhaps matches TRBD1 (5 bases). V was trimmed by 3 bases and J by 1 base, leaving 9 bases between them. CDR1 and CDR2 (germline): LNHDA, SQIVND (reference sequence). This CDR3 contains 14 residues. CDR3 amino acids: CASSIGAENTEAFF. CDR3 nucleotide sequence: TGTGCCAGTAGTATCGGGGCAGAGAACACTGAAGCTTTCTTT.

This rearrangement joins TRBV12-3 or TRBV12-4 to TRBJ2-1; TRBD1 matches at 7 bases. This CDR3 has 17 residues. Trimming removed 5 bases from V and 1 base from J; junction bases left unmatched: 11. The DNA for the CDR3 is TGTGCCAGCAGTCGTACAGGGGTTCAGAGGTCCTACAATGAGCAGTTCTTC. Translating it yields CASSRTGVQRSYNEQFF.

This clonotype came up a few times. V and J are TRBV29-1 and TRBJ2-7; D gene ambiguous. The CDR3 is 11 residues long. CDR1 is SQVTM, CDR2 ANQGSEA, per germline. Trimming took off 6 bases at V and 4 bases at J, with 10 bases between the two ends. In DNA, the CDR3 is TGCAGCGTCGCGGCAGGATACGAGCAGTACTTC. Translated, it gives CSVAAGYEQYF.

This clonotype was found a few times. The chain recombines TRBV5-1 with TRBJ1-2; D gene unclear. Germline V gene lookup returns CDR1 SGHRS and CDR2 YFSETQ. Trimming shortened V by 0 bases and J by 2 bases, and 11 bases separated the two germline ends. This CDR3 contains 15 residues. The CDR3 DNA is TGCGCCAGCAGCTTGGACGGAGGGAAAAACTATGGCTACACCTTC. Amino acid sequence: CASSLDGGKNYGYTF.